This T cell receptor (beta chain) was profiled in a study of shared clonotypes between healthy human individuals. In the case of this clone: The antigen is unknown. The sample holds other DNA sequences that translate to the same CDR3.

Study-wide points: A handful of donors shared approximately 5% of their naive CD4 clonotypes.

TCRdb's copy holds only in-frame clones and misses some; the assay was immunoSEQ multiplex PCR. The table has over a million clones, around 76% seen once; the top ten hold 1.2% to 1.5%. CDR3 size: 13 residues. V gave up 3 bases and J gave up 3 bases, with 8 bases separating them. In germline, CDR1 is WSHSY, CDR2 SAAADI. What was sequenced was memory CD4+ T cells sorted from blood. Subset described: CD45RA-negative fraction. V is TRBV10-2 and J is TRBJ1-1; D gene ambiguous. The TCR originated in a man aged 18 to 35 in good health. The CDR3 DNA sequence: TGCGCCAGCAGTGAATGGGTTTACACTGAAGCTTTCTTT. Encoded protein: CASSEWVYTEAFF.